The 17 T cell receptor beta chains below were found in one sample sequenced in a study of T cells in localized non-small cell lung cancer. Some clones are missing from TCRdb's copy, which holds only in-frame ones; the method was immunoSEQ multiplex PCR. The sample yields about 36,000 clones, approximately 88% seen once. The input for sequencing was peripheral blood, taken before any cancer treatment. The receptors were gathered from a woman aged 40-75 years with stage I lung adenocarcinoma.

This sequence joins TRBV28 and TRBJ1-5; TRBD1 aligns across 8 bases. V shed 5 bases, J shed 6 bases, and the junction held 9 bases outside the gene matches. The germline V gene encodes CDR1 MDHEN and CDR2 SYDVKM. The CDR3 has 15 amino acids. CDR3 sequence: CASSVTGGDFQPQHF. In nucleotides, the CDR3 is TGTGCCAGCAGTGTAACAGGGGGAGACTTTCAGCCCCAGCATTTT. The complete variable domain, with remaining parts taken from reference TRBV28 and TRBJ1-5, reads DVKVTQSSRYLVKRTGEKVFLECVQDMDHENMFWYRQDPGLGLRLIYFSYDVKMKEKGDIPEGYSVSREKKERFSLILESASTNQTSMYLCASSVTGGDFQPQHFGDGTRLSIL.

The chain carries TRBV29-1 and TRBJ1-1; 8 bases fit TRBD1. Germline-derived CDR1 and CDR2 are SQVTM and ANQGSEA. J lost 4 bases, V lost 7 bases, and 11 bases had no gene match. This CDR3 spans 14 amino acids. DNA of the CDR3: TGCAGCGCAGGACAGGGCGGGGTCGGCACTGAAGCTTTCTTT. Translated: CSAGQGGVGTEAFF.

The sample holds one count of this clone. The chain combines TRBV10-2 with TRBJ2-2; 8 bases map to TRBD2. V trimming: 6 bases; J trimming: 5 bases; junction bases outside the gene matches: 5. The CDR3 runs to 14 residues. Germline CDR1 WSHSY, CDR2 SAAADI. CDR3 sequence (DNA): TGCGCCAGCAGGGGGACTAGTTGGACCGGGGAGCTGTTTTTT. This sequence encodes CASRGTSWTGELFF.

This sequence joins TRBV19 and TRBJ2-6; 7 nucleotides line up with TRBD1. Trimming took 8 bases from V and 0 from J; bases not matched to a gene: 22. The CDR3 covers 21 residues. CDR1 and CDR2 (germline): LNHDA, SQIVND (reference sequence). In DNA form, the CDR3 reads TGTGCCAGTGGGCGTAAAGTCCTCCGCCAGGGGGACCTCTCTGGGGCCAACGTCCTGACTTTC. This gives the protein CASGRKVLRQGDLSGANVLTF.

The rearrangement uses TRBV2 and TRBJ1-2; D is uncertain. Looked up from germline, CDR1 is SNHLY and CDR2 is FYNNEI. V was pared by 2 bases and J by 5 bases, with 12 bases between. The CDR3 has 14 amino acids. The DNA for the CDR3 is TGTGCCAGCAGTGAACTGGGCCCGGGGTATGGCTACACCTTC. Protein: CASSELGPGYGYTF.

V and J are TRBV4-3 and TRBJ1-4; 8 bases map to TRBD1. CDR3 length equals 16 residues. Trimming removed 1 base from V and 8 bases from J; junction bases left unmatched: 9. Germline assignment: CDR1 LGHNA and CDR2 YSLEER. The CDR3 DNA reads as TGCGCCAGCAGCCAAGGTCCGGACAGGGTGGGCGAAAAACTGTTTTTT. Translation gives CASSQGPDRVGEKLFF.

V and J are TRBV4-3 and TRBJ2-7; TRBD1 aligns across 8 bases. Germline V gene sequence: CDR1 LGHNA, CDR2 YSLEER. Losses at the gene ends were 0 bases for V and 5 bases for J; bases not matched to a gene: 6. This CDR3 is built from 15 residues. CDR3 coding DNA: TGCGCCAGCAGCCAAGATGTGAGGACAGGGAACGAGCAGTACTTC. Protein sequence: CASSQDVRTGNEQYF.

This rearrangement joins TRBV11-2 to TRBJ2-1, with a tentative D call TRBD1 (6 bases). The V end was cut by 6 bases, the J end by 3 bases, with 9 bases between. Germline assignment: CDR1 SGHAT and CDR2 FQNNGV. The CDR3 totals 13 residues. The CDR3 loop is CASRDSSYNEQFF. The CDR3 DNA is TGTGCCAGCAGGGACAGTAGCTACAATGAGCAGTTCTTC.

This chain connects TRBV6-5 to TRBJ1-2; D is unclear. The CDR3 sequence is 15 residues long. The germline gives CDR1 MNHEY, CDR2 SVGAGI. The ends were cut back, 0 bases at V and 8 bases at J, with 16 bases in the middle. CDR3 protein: CASSYSWRHENGYTF. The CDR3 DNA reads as TGTGCCAGCAGTTACTCGTGGAGACATGAGAACGGCTACACCTTC.

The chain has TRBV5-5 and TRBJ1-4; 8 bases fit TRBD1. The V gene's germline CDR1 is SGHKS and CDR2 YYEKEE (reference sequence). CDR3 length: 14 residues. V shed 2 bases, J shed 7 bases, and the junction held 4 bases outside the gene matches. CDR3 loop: CASSFQDRGEKLFF. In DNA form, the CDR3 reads TGTGCCAGCAGCTTCCAAGACAGGGGTGAAAAACTGTTTTTT.

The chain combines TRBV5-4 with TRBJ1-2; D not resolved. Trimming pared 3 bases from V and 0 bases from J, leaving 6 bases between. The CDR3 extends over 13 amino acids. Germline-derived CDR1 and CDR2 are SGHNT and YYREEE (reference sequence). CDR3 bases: TGTGCCAGCAGCTCGGGCGCTAACTATGGCTACACCTTC. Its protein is CASSSGANYGYTF. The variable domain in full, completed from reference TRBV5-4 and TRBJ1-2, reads ETGVTQSPTHLIKTRGQQVTLRCSSQSGHNTVSWYQQALGQGPQFIFQYYREEENGRGNFPPRFSGLQFPNYSSELNVNALELDDSALYLCASSSGANYGYTFGSGTRLTVV.

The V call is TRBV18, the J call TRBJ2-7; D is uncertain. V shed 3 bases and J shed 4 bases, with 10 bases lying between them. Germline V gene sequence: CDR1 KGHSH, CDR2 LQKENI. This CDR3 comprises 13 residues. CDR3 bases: TGTGCCAGCTCACCCACCGATCCTTACGAGCAGTACTTC. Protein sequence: CASSPTDPYEQYF.

The CDR3 DNA follows: TGCGCCAGCAGCCTCCGATCTGGGGCGGGCGGGGAGCTGTTTTTT. As protein: CASSLRSGAGGELFF. The chain joins TRBV5-1 to TRBJ2-2; the D gene could be TRBD1 or TRBD2 (5 bases each). Germline values: CDR1 SGHRS, CDR2 YFSETQ. The CDR3 is 15 residues long. Trimming cost V 4 bases and J 7 bases, with 17 bases left between them.

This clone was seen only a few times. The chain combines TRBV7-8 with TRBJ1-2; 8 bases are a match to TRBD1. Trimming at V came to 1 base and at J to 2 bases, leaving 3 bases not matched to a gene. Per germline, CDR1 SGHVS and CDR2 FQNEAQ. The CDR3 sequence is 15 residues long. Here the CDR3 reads CASSLGAGGNYGYTF. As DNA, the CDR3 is TGTGCCAGCAGCTTAGGGGCAGGGGGCAACTATGGCTACACCTTC.

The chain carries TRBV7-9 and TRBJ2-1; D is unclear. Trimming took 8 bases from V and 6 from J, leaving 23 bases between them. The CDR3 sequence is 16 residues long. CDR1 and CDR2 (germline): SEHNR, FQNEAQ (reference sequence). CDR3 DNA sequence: TGTGCCAGCTTAAGACCATTAGAGCGAGGCGTCAATGAGCAGTTCTTC. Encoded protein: CASLRPLERGVNEQFF.

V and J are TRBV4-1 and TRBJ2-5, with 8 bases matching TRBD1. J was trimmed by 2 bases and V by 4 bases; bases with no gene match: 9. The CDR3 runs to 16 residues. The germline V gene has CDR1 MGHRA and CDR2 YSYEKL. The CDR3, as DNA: TGCGCCAGCAGCCGACCAGGGCGGGACAGGCAAGAGACCCAGTACTTC. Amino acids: CASSRPGRDRQETQYF.

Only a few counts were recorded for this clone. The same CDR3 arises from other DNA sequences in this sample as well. Here the CDR3 DNA reads TGCGCCAGCAGCTTGGCCGGTCGCACAGATACGCAGTATTTT. Amino acid sequence: CASSLAGRTDTQYF. V is TRBV5-1 and J is TRBJ2-3; D gene uncertain. Germline-derived CDR1 and CDR2 are SGHRS and YFSETQ. The CDR3 covers 14 residues. V was clipped by 0 bases and J by 1 base, with 6 bases between them.